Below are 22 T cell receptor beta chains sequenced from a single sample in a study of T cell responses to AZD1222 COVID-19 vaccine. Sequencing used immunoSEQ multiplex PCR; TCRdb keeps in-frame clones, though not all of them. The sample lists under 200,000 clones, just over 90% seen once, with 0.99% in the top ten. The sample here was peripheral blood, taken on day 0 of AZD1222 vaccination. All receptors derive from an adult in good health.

CDR3 coding DNA: TGTGCCAGCAGCTCCGGGGGATCTAACTATGGCTACACCTTC. Encoded protein: CASSSGGSNYGYTF. The chain links TRBV5-6 to TRBJ1-2; a weak D match, TRBD1 (5 bases). Per the germline V gene, CDR1 is SGHDT and CDR2 is YYEEEE. The length of the CDR3 is 14 residues. V was cut by 3 bases and J by 0 bases, with 9 bases left in between.

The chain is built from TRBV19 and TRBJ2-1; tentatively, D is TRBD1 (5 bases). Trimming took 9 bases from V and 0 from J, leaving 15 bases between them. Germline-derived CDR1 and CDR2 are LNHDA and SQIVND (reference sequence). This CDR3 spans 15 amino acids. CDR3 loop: CASQRDSSSYNEQFF. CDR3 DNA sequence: TGTGCCAGCCAAAGAGACAGTAGCTCCTACAATGAGCAGTTCTTC.

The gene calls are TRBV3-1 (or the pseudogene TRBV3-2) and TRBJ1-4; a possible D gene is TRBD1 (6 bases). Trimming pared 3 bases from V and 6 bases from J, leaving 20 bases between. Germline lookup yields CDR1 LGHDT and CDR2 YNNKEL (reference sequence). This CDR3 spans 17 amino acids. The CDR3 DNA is TGTGCCAGCAGCCAGGGTACCACTACAGGGAACTATGAAAAACTGTTTTTT. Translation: CASSQGTTTGNYEKLFF.

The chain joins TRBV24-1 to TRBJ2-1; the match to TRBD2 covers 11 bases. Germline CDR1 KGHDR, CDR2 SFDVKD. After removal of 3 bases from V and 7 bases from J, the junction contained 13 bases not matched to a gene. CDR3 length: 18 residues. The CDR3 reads CATSDASGGRGVRNEQFF. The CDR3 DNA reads TGTGCCACCAGTGATGCTAGCGGGGGGCGGGGCGTTCGTAATGAGCAGTTCTTC.

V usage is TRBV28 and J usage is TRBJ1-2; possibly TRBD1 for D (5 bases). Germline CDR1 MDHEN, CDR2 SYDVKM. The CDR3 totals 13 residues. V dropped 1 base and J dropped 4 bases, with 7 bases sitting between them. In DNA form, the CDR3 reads TGTGCCAGCAGTTTATCAGGGCCCTATGGCTACACCTTC. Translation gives CASSLSGPYGYTF.

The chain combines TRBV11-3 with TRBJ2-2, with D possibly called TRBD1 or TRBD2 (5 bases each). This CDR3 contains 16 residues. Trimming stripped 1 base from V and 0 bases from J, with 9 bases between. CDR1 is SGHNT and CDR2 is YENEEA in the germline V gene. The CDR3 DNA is TGTGCCAGCAGCTTAGGGGGACGGCCGAACACCGGGGAGCTGTTTTTT. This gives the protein CASSLGGRPNTGELFF.

DNA for the CDR3: TGTGCCAGCAGTCCAGGGCGACAGGGTCGTAATTCACCCCTCCACTTT. Translated: CASSPGRQGRNSPLHF. V gene TRBV28 combines with J gene TRBJ1-6; 7 bases match TRBD1. Germline V gene data show CDR1 as MDHEN and CDR2 as SYDVKM. The CDR3 consists of 16 residues. With 5 bases clipped from V and 6 bases from J, the junction kept 10 bases outside the gene matches.

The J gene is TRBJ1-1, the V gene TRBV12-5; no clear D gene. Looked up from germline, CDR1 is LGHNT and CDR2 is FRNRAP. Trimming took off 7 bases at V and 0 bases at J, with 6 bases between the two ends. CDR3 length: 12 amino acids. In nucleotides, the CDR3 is TGTGCTAGTGCCATCTTGAACACTGAAGCTTTCTTT. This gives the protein CASAILNTEAFF.

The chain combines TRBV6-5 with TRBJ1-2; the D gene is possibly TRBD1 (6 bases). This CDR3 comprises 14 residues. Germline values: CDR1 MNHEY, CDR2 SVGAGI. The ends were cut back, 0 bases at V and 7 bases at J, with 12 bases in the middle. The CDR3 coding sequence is TGTGCCAGCAGTTACTCCCAGGGGCAGGGTGGCTACACCTTC. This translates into CASSYSQGQGGYTF.

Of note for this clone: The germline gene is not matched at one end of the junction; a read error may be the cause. The CDR3 sequence is CASSLREVSGSNYGYTF. The CDR3 DNA sequence: TGTGCTAGCAGCCTCCGGGAAGTGTCAGGGTCCAACTATGGCTACACCTTC. This sequence joins TRBV7-7 and TRBJ1-2; TRBD1 might be the D (5 bases). This CDR3 contains 17 residues. In germline, CDR1 is SSHAT, CDR2 FNYEAQ (reference sequence).

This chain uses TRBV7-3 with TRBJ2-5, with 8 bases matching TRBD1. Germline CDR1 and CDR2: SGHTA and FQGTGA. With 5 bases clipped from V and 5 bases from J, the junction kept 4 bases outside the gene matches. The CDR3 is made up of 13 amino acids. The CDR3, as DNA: TGTGCCAGCAGCCAGGGGGCGACGGAGACCCAGTACTTC. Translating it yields CASSQGATETQYF.

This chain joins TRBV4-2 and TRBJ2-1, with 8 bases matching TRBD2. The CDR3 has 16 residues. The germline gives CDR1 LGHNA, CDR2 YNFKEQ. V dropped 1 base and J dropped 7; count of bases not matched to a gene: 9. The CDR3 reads CASSQGSGRASNEQFF. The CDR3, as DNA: TGTGCCAGCAGCCAAGGGTCCGGGAGGGCCTCTAATGAGCAGTTCTTC.

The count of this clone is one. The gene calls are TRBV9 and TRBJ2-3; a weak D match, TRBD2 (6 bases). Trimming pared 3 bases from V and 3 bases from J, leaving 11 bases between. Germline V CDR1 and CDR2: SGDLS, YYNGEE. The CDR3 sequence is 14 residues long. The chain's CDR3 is CASSAQAGTDTQYF. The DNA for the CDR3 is TGTGCCAGCAGCGCCCAGGCGGGGACAGATACGCAGTATTTT. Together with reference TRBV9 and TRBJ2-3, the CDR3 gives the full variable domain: DSGVTQTPKHLITATGQRVTLRCSPRSGDLSVYWYQQSLDQGLQFLIQYYNGEERAKGNILERFSAQQFPDLHSELNLSSLELGDSALYFCASSAQAGTDTQYFGPGTRLTVL.

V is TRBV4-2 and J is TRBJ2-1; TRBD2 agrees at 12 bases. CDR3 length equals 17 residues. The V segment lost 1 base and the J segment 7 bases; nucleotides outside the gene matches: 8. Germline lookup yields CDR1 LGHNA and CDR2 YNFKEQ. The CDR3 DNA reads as TGTGCCAGCAGCCAAGTAGATCTAACTAGCGGGGGGAATGAGCAGTTCTTC. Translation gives CASSQVDLTSGGNEQFF.

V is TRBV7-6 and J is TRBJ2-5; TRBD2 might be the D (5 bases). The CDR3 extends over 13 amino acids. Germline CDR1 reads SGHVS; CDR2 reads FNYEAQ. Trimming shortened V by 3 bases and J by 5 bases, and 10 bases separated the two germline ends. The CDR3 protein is CASSLRGFETQYF. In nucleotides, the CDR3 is TGTGCCAGCAGCTTGCGAGGGTTTGAGACCCAGTACTTC.

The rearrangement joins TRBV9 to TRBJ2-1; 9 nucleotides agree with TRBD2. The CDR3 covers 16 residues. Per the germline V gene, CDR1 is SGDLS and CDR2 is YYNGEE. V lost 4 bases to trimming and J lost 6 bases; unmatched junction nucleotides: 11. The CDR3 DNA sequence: TGTGCCAGCAGCTCGACCGCGGGGGGGTCTGGCAATGAGCAGTTCTTC. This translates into CASSSTAGGSGNEQFF.

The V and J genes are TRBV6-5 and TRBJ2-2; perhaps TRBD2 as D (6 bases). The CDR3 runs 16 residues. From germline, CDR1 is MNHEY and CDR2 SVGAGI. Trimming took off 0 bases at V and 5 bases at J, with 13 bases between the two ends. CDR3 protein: CASSYSGGYRTGELFF. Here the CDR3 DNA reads TGTGCCAGCAGTTACTCTGGGGGGTACCGTACCGGGGAGCTGTTTTTT.

CDR3 region: CASSQGPREFGNEQFF. The CDR3 coding sequence is TGTGCCAGCAGCCAAGGTCCCCGGGAGTTCGGCAATGAGCAGTTCTTC. This sequence joins TRBV14 and TRBJ2-1; D is perhaps TRBD2 (6 bases). The germline gives CDR1 SGHDN, CDR2 FVKESK. The V and J ends lost 1 base and 6 bases respectively, with 16 bases between them. The CDR3 consists of 16 residues.

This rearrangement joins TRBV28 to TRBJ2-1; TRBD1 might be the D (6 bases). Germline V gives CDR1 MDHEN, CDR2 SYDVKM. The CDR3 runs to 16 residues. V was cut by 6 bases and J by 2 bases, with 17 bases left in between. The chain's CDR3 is CASSNSRGSPYNEQFF. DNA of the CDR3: TGTGCCAGCAGCAATAGCAGGGGTTCCCCCTACAATGAGCAGTTCTTC.

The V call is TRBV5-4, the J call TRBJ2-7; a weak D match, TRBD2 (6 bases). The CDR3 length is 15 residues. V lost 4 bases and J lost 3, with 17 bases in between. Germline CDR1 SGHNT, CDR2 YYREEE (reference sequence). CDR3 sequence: CASSPTGTGNYEQYF. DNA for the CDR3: TGTGCCAGCAGCCCAACCGGGACTGGAAACTACGAGCAGTACTTC.

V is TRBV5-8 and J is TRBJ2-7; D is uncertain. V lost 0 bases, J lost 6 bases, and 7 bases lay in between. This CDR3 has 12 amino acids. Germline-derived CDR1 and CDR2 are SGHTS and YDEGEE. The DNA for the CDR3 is TGTGCCAGCAGCTTGGACCTCGGCGAGCAGTACTTC. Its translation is CASSLDLGEQYF.

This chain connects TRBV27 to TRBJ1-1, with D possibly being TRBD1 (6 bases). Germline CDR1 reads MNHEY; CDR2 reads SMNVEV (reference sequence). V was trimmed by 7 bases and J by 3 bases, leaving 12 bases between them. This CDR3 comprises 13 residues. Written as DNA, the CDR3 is TGTGCCAGCATGGGGGGGGGCGACACTGAAGCTTTCTTT. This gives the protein CASMGGGDTEAFF.